This T cell receptor beta chain was observed in a study of a mutant IDH1 vaccine in newly diagnosed glioma. Study details: The therapy given earlier, which was standard therapy, consisted of radiotherapy, temozolomide, or both, and most of the patients received both.

Regarding this clone: What it binds is unknown.

The CDR3 loop spans 15 amino acids. J lost 1 base, V lost 8 bases, and 9 bases had no gene match. CDR1 and CDR2 from the germline V gene are SGHDT and YYEEEE. Time point of the sample: week 35, safety follow-up. Vaccination used 300 ug of mutant IDH1 20-mer peptide per dose, with topical imiquimod. Measured with immunoSEQ multiplex PCR; TCRdb has only the in-frame clones, and not every one. This sample has some 30,000 clones; around 77% occur once, and the top ten carry approximately 9.4%. The source is a woman under 40 with glioma. Some clones in this sample may be carry-over from other donors' samples. The chain couples TRBV5-6 to TRBJ1-3, with 7 nucleotides matching TRBD1. The specimen comprised PBMCs, sampled from a glioma patient whose treatment included an IDH1 peptide vaccine. The CDR3 bases are TGTGCCAGTCGAGCAGGGACAGTTTCTGGAAACACCATATATTTT. This encodes CASRAGTVSGNTIYF. Complete variable domain (other parts from reference TRBV5-6 and TRBJ1-3): DAGVTQSPTHLIKTRGQQVTLRCSPKSGHDTVSWYQQALGQGPQFIFQYYEEEERQRGNFPDRFSGHQFPNYSSELNVNALLLGDSALYLCASRAGTVSGNTIYFGEGSWLTVV.